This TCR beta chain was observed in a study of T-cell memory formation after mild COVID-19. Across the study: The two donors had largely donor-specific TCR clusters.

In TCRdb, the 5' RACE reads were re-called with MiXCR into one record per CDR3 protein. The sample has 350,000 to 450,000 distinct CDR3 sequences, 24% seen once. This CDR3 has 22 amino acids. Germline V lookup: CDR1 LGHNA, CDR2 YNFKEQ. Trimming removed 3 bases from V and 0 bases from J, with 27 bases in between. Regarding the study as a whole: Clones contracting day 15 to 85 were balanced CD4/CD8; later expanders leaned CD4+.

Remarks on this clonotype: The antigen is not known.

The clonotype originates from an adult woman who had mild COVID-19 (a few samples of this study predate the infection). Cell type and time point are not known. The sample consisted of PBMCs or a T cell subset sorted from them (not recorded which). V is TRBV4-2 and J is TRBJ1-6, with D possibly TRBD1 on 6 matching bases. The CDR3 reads CASSQETDGGPSGFSYNSPLHF. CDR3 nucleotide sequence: TGTGCCAGCAGCCAGGAGACCGATGGGGGGCCCTCAGGGTTCTCCTATAATTCACCCCTCCACTTT.